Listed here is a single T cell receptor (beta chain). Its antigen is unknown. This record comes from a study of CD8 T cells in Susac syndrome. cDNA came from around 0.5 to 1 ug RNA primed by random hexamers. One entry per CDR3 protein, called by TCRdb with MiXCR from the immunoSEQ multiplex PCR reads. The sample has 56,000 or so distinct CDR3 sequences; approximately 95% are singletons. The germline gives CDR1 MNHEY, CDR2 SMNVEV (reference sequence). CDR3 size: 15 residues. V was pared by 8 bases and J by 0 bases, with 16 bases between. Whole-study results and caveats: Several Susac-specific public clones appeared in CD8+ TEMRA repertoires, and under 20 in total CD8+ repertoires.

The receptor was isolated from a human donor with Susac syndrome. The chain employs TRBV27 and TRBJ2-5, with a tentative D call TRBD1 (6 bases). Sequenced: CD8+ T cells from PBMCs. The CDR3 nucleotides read TGTGCCAGCGCCGGACAGAGGGTGTACCAAGAGACCCAGTACTTC. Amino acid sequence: CASAGQRVYQETQYF.